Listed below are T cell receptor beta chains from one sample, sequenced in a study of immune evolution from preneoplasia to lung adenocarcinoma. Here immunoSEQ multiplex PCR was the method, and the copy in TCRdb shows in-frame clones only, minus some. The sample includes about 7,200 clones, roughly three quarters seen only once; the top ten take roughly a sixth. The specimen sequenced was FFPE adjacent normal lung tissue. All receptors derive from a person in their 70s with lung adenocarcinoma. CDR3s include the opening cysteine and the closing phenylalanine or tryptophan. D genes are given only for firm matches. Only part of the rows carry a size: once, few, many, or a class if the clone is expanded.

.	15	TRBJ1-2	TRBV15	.	CATSRGDGVPYGYTF	TGTGCCACCAGCAGAGGGGACGGCGTTCCTTATGGCTACACCTTC
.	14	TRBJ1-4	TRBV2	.	CASRTPGLEEKLFF	TGTGCCAGCAGGACGCCGGGGTTAGAAGAAAAACTGTTTTTT
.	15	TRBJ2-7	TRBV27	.	CASSASYQVPYEQYF	TGTGCCAGCAGTGCTAGCTACCAGGTACCCTACGAGCAGTACTTC
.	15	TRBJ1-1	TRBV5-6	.	CASSSSDRKNTEAFF	TGTGCCAGCAGCTCCTCGGACAGAAAGAACACTGAAGCTTTCTTT
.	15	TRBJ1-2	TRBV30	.	CAWSVGGTRTYGYTF	TGTGCCTGGAGTGTGGGGGGTACTCGGACCTATGGCTACACCTTC
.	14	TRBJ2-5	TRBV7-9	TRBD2	CASSSAGGRETQYF	TGTGCCAGCAGCTCAGCGGGGGGGCGCGAGACCCAGTACTTC
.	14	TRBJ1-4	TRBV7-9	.	CASSLGQTNEKLFF	TGTGCCAGCAGCTTAGGTCAGACTAATGAAAAACTGTTTTTT
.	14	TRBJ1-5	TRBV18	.	CASSPGSDNQPQHF	TGTGCCAGCTCACCAGGTTCAGATAATCAGCCCCAGCATTTT
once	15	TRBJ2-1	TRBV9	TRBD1	CASSVAGTGTHEQFF	TGTGCCAGCAGCGTGGCCGGGACAGGGACCCATGAGCAGTTCTTC
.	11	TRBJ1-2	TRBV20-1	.	CSVQVRVGYTF	TGCAGTGTCCAAGTTAGGGTAGGCTACACCTTC
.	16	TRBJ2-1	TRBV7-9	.	CASSLERRPSYNEQFF	TGTGCCAGCAGCTTAGAGAGGCGGCCATCCTACAATGAGCAGTTCTTC
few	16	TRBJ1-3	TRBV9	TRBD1	CASSGRDRGQVNTIYF	TGTGCCAGCAGCGGCCGGGACAGGGGGCAAGTAAACACCATATATTTT
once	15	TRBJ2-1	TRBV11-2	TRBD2	CASSYMTGGYGEQFF	TGTGCCAGCAGCTACATGACGGGGGGGTATGGTGAGCAGTTCTTC
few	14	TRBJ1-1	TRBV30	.	CAWGFPGVGTEAFF	TGTGCCTGGGGGTTCCCGGGGGTCGGCACTGAAGCTTTCTTT
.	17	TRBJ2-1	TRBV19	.	CASSISLGGLGTSEQFF	TGTGCCAGTAGTATCTCTCTTGGGGGCCTGGGAACTAGTGAGCAGTTCTTC
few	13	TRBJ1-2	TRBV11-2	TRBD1	CASKPTGGGGYTF	TGTGCCAGCAAACCGACAGGGGGTGGTGGCTACACCTTC
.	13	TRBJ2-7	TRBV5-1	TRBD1	CASSSTGYNEQYF	TGCGCCAGCAGCTCGACAGGGTACAACGAGCAGTACTTC
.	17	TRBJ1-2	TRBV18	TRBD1	CASSPGGTGYSNYGYTF	TGTGCCAGCTCACCAGGCGGGACAGGGTATTCTAACTATGGCTACACCTTC
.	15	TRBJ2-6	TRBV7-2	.	CASSLPKSGANVLTF	TGTGCCAGCAGCTTACCTAAATCTGGGGCCAACGTCCTGACTTTC
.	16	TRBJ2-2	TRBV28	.	CASSRVRSVNTGELFF	TGTGCCAGCAGTAGGGTCCGATCGGTTAACACCGGGGAGCTGTTTTTT
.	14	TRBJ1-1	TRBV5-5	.	CASSLKFSNTEAFF	TGTGCCAGCAGCTTGAAGTTCTCAAACACTGAAGCTTTCTTT
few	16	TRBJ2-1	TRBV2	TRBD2	CASRARTSGVYNEQFF	TGTGCCAGCAGAGCCAGGACTAGCGGAGTCTACAATGAGCAGTTCTTC